One sample yielded the 9 T cell receptor beta chains listed below, sequenced in a study of T cells in Graves' hyperthyroidism and ophthalmopathy. TCR beta CDR3 regions were amplified from RNA transcripts. First-round RT-PCR of the TCR CDR3 relied on the HTBI primer set. TCRdb analysed the multiplex PCR reads with MiXCR anew, one entry per CDR3 protein. The sample shows hundreds of thousands of distinct CDR3 sequences, more than 30% of them seen only once. Sequencing was carried out using blood. Source of these receptors: a man aged 18-30 years with Graves' hyperthyroidism.

In its sample, this clonotype was seen a few times. V usage is TRBV5-1 and J usage is TRBJ1-2; TRBD1 might be the D (6 bases). Germline V gives CDR1 SGHRS, CDR2 YFSETQ. Trimming pared 2 bases from V and 8 bases from J, leaving 13 bases between. CDR3 length equals 13 residues. This CDR3 is CASSFRGGDGYTF. CDR3 bases: TGCGCCAGCAGCTTCAGGGGAGGAGACGGCTACACCTTC. Full variable domain (remainder filled in from reference TRBV5-1 and TRBJ1-2): KAGVTQTPRYLIKTRGQQVTLSCSPISGHRSVSWYQQTPGQGLQFLFEYFSETQRNKGNFPGRFSGRQFSNSRSEMNVSTLELGDSALYLCASSFRGGDGYTFGSGTRLTVV.

CDR3 loop: CSSYEQGAGYTF. Written as DNA, the CDR3 is TGCAGCAGTTACGAACAGGGGGCTGGCTACACCTTC. The chain links TRBV29-1 to TRBJ1-2, with TRBD1 matching 9 bases. With V trimmed by 8 bases and J by 7 bases, 8 bases remained unmatched. The CDR3 length is 12 residues. CDR1 SQVTM and CDR2 ANQGSEA come from the germline V gene.

This clonotype was observed a few times. V usage is TRBV7-8 and J usage is TRBJ1-5; possible D gene TRBD1, 6 bases. Trimming stripped 11 bases from V and 7 bases from J, with 21 bases between. The germline V gene encodes CDR1 SGHVS and CDR2 FQNEAQ. The CDR3 runs to 14 residues. DNA of the CDR3: TGTGCCTGGAGTCCCGTGGGGGGCTGGCAGCCCCAGCATTTT. Its protein is CAWSPVGGWQPQHF.

The chain uses TRBV9 and TRBJ2-5; TRBD2 matches at 14 bases. Looked up from germline, CDR1 is SGDLS and CDR2 is YYNGEE. The CDR3 extends over 17 amino acids. The ends lost 3 bases at V and 3 bases at J; junction bases unmatched: 7. CDR3 loop: CASSDGLAGGLEETQYF. Written as DNA, the CDR3 is TGTGCCAGCAGCGACGGACTAGCGGGGGGACTCGAAGAGACCCAGTACTTC.

This clonotype appeared many times. The chain has TRBV2 and TRBJ1-1; D is perhaps TRBD1 (6 bases). V was pared by 1 base and J by 4 bases, with 10 bases between. Germline loops: CDR1 SNHLY, CDR2 FYNNEI. This CDR3 has 14 residues. CDR3 residues: CASSEDRASTEAFF. The DNA for the CDR3 is TGTGCCAGCAGTGAAGACAGGGCTAGCACTGAAGCTTTCTTT.

This clonotype was picked up many times. The chain combines TRBV29-1 with TRBJ2-5; 9 bases map to TRBD2. Germline CDR1 SQVTM, CDR2 ANQGSEA. With V trimmed by 3 bases and J by 1 base, 6 bases remained unmatched. The CDR3 extends over 15 amino acids. The CDR3 spells CSVDPAGGPQETQYF. CDR3 in DNA: TGCAGCGTTGATCCCGCGGGGGGGCCCCAAGAGACCCAGTACTTC. The full variable domain, rest sourced from reference TRBV29-1 and TRBJ2-5, is SAVISQKPSRDICQRGTSLTIQCQVDSQVTMMFWYRQQPGQSLTLIATANQGSEATYESGFVIDKFPISRPNLTFSTLTVSNMSPEDSSIYLCSVDPAGGPQETQYFGPGTRLLVL.

This clonotype was seen repeatedly, ten times or more. The V gene is TRBV25-1, the J gene TRBJ1-4; unclear D gene. V lost 3 bases to trimming and J lost 5 bases, with 7 bases between them. Germline loops: CDR1 MGHDK, CDR2 SYGVNS. The CDR3 is 13 amino acids. CDR3 DNA sequence: TGTGCCAGCAGTGATAGTGAGAATGAAAAACTGTTTTTT. Its translation: CASSDSENEKLFF. The full variable domain, rest sourced from reference TRBV25-1 and TRBJ1-4, is EADIYQTPRYLVIGTGKKITLECSQTMGHDKMYWYQQDPGMELHLIHYSYGVNSTEKGDLSSESTVSRIRTEHFPLTLESARPSHTSQYLCASSDSENEKLFFGSGTQLSVL.

This clonotype has a count of ten or more. The chain recombines TRBV5-6 with TRBJ2-7; D is undetermined. The CDR3 length is 13 residues. Deletions cut 2 bases from V and 2 bases from J, with 8 bases between. Germline-derived CDR1 and CDR2 are SGHDT and YYEEEE. CDR3 residues: CASSFAQAYEQYF. In nucleotides, the CDR3 is TGTGCCAGCAGCTTTGCGCAGGCCTACGAGCAGTACTTC.

The rearrangement joins TRBV20-1 to TRBJ1-1, with a tentative D call TRBD1 (6 bases). Germline V lookup: CDR1 DFQATT, CDR2 SNEGSKA (reference sequence). The CDR3 consists of 14 residues. The V and J ends lost 3 bases and 1 base respectively, with 12 bases between them. The CDR3 sequence: CSARADRRNTEAFF. CDR3 in DNA: TGCAGTGCTAGGGCCGACAGGAGGAACACTGAAGCTTTCTTT.